The clone carrying this T cell receptor (beta chain) came up many times. The target antigen is unknown. This sample stems from a study of T-cell memory formation after mild COVID-19. Study-level points and caveats: The pre-infection memory compartment contained some responding clones, suggesting cross-reactive memory joined. CD4/CD8 balance characterized clones contracting day 15 to 85, and CD4+ skew characterized later expanders.

Barcoded TCR alpha and TCR beta cDNA libraries with UMIs came from 5'RACE using constant-segment primers. TCRdb independently ran MiXCR on the 5' RACE reads; one entry per CDR3 protein. The repertoire includes hundreds of thousands of distinct CDR3 sequences, 7% to 10% of them detected once, and 22% sits in the top ten. This TCR came from a man younger than 35 who had mild COVID-19 (a few samples of this study predate the infection). Cell type and time point are not known. The sequencing input was PBMCs or a T cell subset sorted from them (not recorded which).

This CDR3 is CASSSADSYEQYV. CDR3 bases: TGTGCCAGCAGTTCGGCCGATTCCTACGAGCAGTACGTC. The V and J genes are TRBV6-6 and TRBJ2-7; D not certain. This CDR3 region has 13 residues. CDR1 and CDR2 from the germline V gene are MNHNY and SVGAGI (reference sequence). Trimming stripped 4 bases from V and 1 base from J, with 8 bases between.